This entry is about one TCR beta chain. The antigen is undetermined. Trimming cost V 6 bases and J 3 bases, with 14 bases left between them. CDR1 and CDR2 from the germline V gene are LNHDA and SQIVND (reference sequence). The CDR3 contains 14 residues. PCR used 60 Vbeta primers and 13 Jbeta primers. Sequencing was performed with immunoSEQ multiplex PCR; in TCRdb, only in-frame clones are kept and a portion is missing. The table gives about 60,000 clones; the top ten clones make up about 10% of it. These data are taken from a study of cytomegalovirus exposure and HLA in healthy donors. Notes on the study in general: A few CMV-associated chains proved CMV antigen-specific in vitro.

The material sequenced was PBMCs. The chain has TRBV19 and TRBJ1-1, with a tentative D call TRBD1 (6 bases). The clonotype was recovered from a man aged 45 to 65 in good health and CMV-seropositive. This CDR3 is CASRFRGKDTEAFF. The CDR3 DNA follows: TGTGCCAGTAGATTCAGGGGAAAAGACACTGAAGCTTTCTTT.